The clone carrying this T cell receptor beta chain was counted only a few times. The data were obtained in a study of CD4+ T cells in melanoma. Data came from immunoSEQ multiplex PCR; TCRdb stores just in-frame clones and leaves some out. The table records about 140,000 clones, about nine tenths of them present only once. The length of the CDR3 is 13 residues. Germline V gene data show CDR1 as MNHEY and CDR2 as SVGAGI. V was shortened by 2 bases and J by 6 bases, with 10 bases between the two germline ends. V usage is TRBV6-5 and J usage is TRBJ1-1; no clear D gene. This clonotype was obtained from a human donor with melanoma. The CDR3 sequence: CASSYTDLAEAFF. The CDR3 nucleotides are TGTGCCAGCAGTTACACTGATTTGGCTGAAGCTTTCTTT.